This T cell receptor beta chain emerged from a study of CD8+ T cells in alopecia areata (dated by TCRdb to between 2017 and 2018). Describing the broader study: The treated patients took part in an open-label pilot trial in which moderate-to-severe alopecia areata was treated with oral tofacitinib at 5 to 10 mg twice daily. Patients stayed on tofacitinib for 6 to 18 months and then had 6 months of follow-up off drug so that delayed response and recurrence could be assessed. In treated patients, disease severity was measured using the SALT score, which gives the percentage of scalp surface area affected. In both human patients and the C3H/HeJ mouse model, the study applied high-throughput TCRbeta sequencing to look at T cell clonal expansion in alopecia areata. Human TCRbeta sequencing covered scalp tissue and sorted CD4+ and CD8+ peripheral blood T cells from patchy and totalis/universalis alopecia areata patients and healthy controls. Biopsies were taken from tofacitinib-treated patients at baseline and at 4 and 24 weeks of treatment, and a later scalp biopsy was taken in several of the tofacitinib-treated patients. Clonality in the scalp was compared among normal scalp (n=4), patchy alopecia areata scalp (n=8), and alopecia totalis/universalis scalp (n=8). RNA was obtained with the PAXgene miRNA kit for fixed scalp, the miRNeasy kit for PBMCs, and the RNeasy kit for mouse skin. TCRbeta CDR3 regions were amplified by immunoSEQ multiplex PCR using 35 Vbeta forward and 13 Jbeta reverse primers.

Concerning this clone: Its specific antigen is unknown. Qualities for individual bases were not recorded, and no much larger clone is one base off.

Results the study describes overall, beyond this receptor: Many expanded lesional clones were found to persist in scalp and blood during tofacitinib treatment, and relapse after treatment cessation may be partly explained by this persistence. Unlike mouse skin, where gammadelta T cells dominate, normal human skin contains resident alphabeta T cells that get sequenced too, which complicates analysis of the scalp TCR repertoire. Because the treated cohort was small and had only one nonresponder, larger studies are needed to examine links between baseline CD8+ expansion and response. TCR sequences shared between patients were less clear than in mice, possibly partly because of HLA diversity in the patient population. Scalp clonality and the number of expanded CD8+ clones among the top 100 scalp clones were significantly decreased by tofacitinib. Higher clonality and more expanded CD8+ clones were observed in lesional scalp than in normal scalp, particularly in alopecia totalis/universalis, a finding suggestive of antigenic drive.

CDR1 is given as SGHRS and CDR2 as YFSETQ, both from the germline V gene. V is pared back by 2 bases and J by 3 bases, with 11 bases lying between the germline termini. CDR3 length: 15 amino acids, cysteine to phenylalanine. Left in the record is the CDR3 DNA by itself, 45 bases read in frame from the first base. The time point label corresponds to: about four weeks on oral tofacitinib. Taken with the paper, the label for treatment or condition translates to: oral pan-JAK inhibitor, 5-10 mg twice daily. Lesional scalp punch biopsies and peripheral blood were obtained from alopecia areata patients. PBMCs were isolated by density centrifugation and stained for CD3, CD4 and CD8, after which CD4+ and CD8+ T cells were sorted on a FACSAria. The method behind the library was the immunoSEQ multiplex PCR assay. For TCR sequencing, RNA was extracted from every sample and reverse transcribed into cDNA to serve as template. First-strand cDNA was synthesized with SuperScript III using a 2:1 mix of oligo-dT and random hexamers. A synthetic immune receptor repertoire was used to measure amplification bias, and any remaining bias was corrected computationally. As for the authors' bioinformatics: Raw reads were preprocessed for error removal, and CDR3 was defined according to IMGT conventions as running from the conserved cysteine to phenylalanine. To get clonality, Shannon entropy was normalized by log2 of the number of productive unique TCRs and the result was subtracted from 1. CD4 or CD8 identity of scalp clones was inferred by cross-referencing scalp TCRbeta sequences with sorted blood CD4 and CD8 repertoires. TCRdb holds this immuneACCESS table with in-frame rearrangements only. Some clones are missing; in checked studies, unresolved V genes explain under half, and the rest has no known cause. V, J and clone size derive from that table, while D and trimming were established from the DNA sequence. The sample table shows 200,000 to 250,000 clones, and around 57% are seen once. The ten largest clones represent 1.6% of the sample.

The receptor was derived from a human donor with alopecia areata. The chain was built from TRBV5-1 and TRBJ2-2; 6 matching bases give a weak D call of TRBD1. The material was CD4+ T cells sorted from blood, obtained at week 4, from a patient treated with tofacitinib. The CDR3 protein sequence reads: CASSLGDTDTGELFF. In nucleotide form, the sequence is TGCGCCAGCAGCTTAGGGGACACAGACACCGGGGAGCTGTTTTTT.